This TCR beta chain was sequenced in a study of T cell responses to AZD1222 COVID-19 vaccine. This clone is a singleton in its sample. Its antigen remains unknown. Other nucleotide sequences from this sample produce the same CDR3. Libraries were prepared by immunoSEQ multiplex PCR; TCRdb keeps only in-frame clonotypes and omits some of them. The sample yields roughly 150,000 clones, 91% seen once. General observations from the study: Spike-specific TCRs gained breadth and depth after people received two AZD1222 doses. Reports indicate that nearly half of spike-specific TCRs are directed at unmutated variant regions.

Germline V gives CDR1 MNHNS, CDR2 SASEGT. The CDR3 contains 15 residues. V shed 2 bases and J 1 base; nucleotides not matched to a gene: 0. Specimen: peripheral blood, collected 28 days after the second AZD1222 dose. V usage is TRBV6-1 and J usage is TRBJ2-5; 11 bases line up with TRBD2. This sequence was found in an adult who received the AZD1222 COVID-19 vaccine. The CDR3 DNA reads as TGTGCCAGCAGTGAACTAGCGGGGGGCCAAGAGACCCAGTACTTC. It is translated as CASSELAGGQETQYF.